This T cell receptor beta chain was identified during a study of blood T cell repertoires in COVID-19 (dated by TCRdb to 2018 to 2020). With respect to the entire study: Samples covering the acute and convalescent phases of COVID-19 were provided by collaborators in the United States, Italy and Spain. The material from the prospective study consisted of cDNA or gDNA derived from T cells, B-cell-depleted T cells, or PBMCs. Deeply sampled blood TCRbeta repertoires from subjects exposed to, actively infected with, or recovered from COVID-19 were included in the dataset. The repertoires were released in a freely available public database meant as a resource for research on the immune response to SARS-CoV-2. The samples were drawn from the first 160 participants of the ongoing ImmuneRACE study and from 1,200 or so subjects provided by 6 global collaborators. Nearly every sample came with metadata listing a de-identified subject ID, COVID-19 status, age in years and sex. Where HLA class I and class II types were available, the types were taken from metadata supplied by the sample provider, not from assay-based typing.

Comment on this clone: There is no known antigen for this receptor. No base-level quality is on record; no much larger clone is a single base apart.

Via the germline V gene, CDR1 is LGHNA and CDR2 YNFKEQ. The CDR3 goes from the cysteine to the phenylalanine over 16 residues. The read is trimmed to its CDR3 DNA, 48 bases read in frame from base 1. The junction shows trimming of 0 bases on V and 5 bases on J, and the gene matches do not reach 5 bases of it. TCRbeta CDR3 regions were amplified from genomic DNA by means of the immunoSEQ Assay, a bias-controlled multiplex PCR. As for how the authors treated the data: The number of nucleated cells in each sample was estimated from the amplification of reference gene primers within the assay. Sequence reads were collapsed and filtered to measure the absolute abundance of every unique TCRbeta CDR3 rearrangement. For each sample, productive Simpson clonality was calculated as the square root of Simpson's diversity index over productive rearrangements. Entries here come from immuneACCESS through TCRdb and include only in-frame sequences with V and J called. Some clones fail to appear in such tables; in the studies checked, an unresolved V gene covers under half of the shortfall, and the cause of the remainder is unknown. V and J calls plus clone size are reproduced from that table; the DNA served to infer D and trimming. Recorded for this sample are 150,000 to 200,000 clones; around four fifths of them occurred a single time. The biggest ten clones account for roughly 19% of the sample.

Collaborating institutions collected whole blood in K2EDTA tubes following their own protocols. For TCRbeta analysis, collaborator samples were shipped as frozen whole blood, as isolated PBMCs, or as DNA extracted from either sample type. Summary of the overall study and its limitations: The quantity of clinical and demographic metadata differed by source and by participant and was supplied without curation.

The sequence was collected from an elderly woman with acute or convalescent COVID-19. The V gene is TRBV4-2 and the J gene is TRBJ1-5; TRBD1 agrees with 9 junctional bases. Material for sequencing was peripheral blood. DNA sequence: TGTGCCAGCAGCCAAGAGAGGGGACAGGGCTATCAGCCCCAGCATTTT. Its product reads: CASSQERGQGYQPQHF.